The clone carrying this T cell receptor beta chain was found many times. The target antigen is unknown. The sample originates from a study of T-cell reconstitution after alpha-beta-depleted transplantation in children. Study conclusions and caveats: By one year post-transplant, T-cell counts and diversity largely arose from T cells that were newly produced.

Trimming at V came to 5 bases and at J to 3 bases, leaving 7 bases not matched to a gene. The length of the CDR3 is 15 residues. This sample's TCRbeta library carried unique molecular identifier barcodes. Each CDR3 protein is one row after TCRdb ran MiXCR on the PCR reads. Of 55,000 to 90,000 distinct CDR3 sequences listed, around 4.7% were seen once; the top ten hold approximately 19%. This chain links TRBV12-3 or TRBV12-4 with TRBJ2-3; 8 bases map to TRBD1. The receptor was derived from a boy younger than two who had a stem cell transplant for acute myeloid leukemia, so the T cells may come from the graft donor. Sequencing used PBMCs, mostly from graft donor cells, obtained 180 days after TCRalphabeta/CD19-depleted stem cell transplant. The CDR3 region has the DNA TGTGCCAGCAGTGAGGACAGGGTTAAAACAGATACGCAGTATTTT. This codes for CASSEDRVKTDTQYF.